The subject of this entry is one T cell receptor (beta chain). Its antigen remains unidentified. The length of the CDR3 is 21 residues. The germline V gene encodes CDR1 KGHSH and CDR2 LQKENI. Trimming shortened V by 0 bases and J by 0 bases, and 26 bases separated the two germline ends. The sample originates from a study of T cells in Graves' hyperthyroidism and ophthalmopathy. Study-wide results and caveats: Model output signaled ophthalmopathy a median roughly 6 months ahead of onset.

Amplification of TCR beta CDR3 regions used RNA as the template. When the TCR CDR3 underwent first-round RT-PCR, the HTBI primer set was used. TCRdb independently ran MiXCR on the multiplex PCR reads; one entry per CDR3 protein. The data hold about 400,000 distinct CDR3 sequences, with roughly 15% observed a single time. This clonotype was sampled from a woman in her twenties or thirties with Graves' ophthalmopathy. V gene TRBV18 combines with J gene TRBJ1-1; no clear D gene. Sample: blood. DNA of the CDR3: TGTGCCAGCTCACCACCGTATTATCGCCTACAAAATTCAGTCATGAACACTGAAGCTTTCTTT. Protein product: CASSPPYYRLQNSVMNTEAFF.